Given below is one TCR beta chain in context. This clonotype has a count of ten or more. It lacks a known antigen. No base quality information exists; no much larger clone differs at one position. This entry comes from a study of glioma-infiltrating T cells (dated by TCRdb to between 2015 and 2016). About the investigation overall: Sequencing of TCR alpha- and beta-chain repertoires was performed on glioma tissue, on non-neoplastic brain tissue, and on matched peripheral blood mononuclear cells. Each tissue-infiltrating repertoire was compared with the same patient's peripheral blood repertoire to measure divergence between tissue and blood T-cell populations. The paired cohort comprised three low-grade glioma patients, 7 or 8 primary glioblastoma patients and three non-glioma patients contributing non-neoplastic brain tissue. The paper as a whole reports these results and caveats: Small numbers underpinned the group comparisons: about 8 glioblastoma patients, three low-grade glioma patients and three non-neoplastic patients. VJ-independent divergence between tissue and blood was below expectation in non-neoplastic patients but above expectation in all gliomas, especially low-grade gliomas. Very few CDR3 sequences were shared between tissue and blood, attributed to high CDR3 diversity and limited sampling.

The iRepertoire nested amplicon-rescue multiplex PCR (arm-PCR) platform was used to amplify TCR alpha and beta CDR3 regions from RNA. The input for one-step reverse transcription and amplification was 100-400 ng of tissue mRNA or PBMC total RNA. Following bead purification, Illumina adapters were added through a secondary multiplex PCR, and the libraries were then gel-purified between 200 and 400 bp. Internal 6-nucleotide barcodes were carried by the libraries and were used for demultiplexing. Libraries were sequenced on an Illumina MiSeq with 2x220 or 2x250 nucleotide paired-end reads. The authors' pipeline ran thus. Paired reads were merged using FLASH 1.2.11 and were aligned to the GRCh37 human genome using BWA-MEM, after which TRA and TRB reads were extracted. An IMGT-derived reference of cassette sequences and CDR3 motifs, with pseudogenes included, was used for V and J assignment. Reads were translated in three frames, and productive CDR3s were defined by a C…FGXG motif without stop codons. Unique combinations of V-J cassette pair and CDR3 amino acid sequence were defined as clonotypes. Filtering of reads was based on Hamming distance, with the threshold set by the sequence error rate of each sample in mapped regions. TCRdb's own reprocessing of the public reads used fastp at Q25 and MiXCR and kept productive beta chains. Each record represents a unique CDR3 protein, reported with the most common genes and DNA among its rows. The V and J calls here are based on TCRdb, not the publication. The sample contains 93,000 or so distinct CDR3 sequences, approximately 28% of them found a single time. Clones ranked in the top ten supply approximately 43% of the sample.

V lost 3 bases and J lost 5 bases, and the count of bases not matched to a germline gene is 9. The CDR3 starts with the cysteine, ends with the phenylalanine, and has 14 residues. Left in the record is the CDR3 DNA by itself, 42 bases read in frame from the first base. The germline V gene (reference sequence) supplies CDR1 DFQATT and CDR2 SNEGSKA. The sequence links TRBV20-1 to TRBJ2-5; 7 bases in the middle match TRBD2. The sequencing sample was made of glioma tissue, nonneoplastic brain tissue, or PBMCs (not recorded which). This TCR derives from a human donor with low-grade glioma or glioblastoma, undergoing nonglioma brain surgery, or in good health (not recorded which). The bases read TGCAGTGCTAGGGAAATGCCCGGGAGGGAGACCCAGTACTTC. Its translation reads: CSAREMPGRETQYF.